This entry concerns a single T cell receptor (beta chain). Its antigen is currently not known. Base qualities were left out, and no much larger clone turns up one base away. Patients with a history of autoimmune disease or receiving systemic immunosuppression were excluded from the trial. Peripheral blood for TCR sequencing was drawn from every dose cohort at baseline, at cycle 4 day 1 and at cycle 7 day 1. The samples were drawn from a first-in-human, open-label, multicenter phase I dose-escalation trial of ivuxolimab. Adults with locally advanced or metastatic melanoma, renal cell, hepatocellular, or head and neck squamous cell carcinoma were enrolled in the trial. Before TCR sequencing, CD4+ T cells and CD8+ T cells from peripheral blood were sorted into separate populations. The germline V gene encodes CDR1 SGDLS and CDR2 YYNGEE. V loses 0 bases of germline sequence and J loses 10 bases, and the interval between the two ends is 10 bases. The CDR3 covers 12 residues, taking in both the cysteine and the phenylalanine. Of the read, only the CDR3 DNA is kept; its 36 bases are in frame from base 1.

The source of the sample is a study of OX40 agonist ivuxolimab in advanced cancers. Notes on the research overall: Ivuxolimab was an agonistic, fully human IgG2 monoclonal antibody directed against OX40 (CD134), a costimulatory receptor. Intravenous ivuxolimab was administered to patients every 2 weeks at six dose levels: 0.01, 0.1, 0.3, 1.5, 3 and 10 mg/kg. Of the approximately 54 dose-escalation patients, hepatocellular carcinoma was present in about 20, melanoma in approximately 15, renal cell carcinoma in 9 and head and neck cancer in 9. The dose-escalation cohort was 80% to 90% male with a mean age of approximately 59 years, ranging from roughly 23 to 90. Patients were allowed to have had prior anti-PD-1, anti-PD-L1 or anti-CTLA-4 therapy, and 30% to 50% of the dose-escalation patients had previously received checkpoint inhibitors. Three dose-escalation patients achieved partial responses, one with hepatocellular carcinoma and two with cutaneous melanoma. Peripheral TCRbeta sequencing was intended to test whether TCR sequence diversity was altered and clonal T-cell expansion was caused by ivuxolimab. The monotherapy dose-escalation portion (N ≈ 52 patients) of the phase I ivuxolimab trial is reported in the paper.

To sequence the TCRbeta CDR3 region, genomic DNA was isolated from the sorted cells. TCRbeta CDR3 regions were sequenced using the immunoSEQ Assay. The immuneACCESS repertoire file appears here via TCRdb, limited to in-frame rearrangements. These files lack a portion of the clones; in checked studies, under half of the deficit traces to unresolved V genes, and the cause of the others is not known. The sample has approximately 33,000 clones on record, around nine tenths of them singletons. The ten most abundant clones make up more than 20% of the sample. General findings and caveats noted by the study authors: In the 0.1-3.0 mg/kg groups, partial responders were among the patients with the lowest normalized peripheral clonal expansion, particularly in CD8+ T cells. The antigen specificity of the peripheral T cells that underwent clonal expansion was not determined. Low levels of normalized T-cell clonal expansion were also seen in some patients who did not respond. At doses from 0.1 to 3.0 mg/kg, clonal expansion was seen in both CD4+ and CD8+ blood T cells between baseline and week 6. After ivuxolimab, expanded clones were on average more numerous among CD8+ T cells than among CD4+ T cells.

Recombination linked TRBV9 to TRBJ2-5; the D element could tentatively be TRBD1 or TRBD2, as 5 bases agree for each. The receptor's source is an adult with an advanced solid tumor such as melanoma, head and neck, liver or kidney cancer. The sample consisted of CD4+ or CD8+ T cells sorted from blood, taken in a trial of the OX40 agonist ivuxolimab. The CDR3 loop reads CASSVAGGDQYF. The nucleotide sequence is given as TGTGCCAGCAGCGTAGCTGGGGGTGACCAGTACTTC.